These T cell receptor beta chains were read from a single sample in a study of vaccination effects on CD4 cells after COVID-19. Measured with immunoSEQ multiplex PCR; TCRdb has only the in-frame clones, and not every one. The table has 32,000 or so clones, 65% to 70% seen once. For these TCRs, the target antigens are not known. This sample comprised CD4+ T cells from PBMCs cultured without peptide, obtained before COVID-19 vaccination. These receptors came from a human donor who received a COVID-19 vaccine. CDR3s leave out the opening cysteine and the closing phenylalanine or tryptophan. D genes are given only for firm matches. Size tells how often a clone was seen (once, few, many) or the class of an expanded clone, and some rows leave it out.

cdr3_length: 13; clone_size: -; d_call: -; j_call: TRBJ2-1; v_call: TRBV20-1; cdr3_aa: SASPLARTWDEQF
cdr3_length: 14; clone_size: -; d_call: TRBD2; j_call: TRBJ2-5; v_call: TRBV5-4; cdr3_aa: ASSLGLLAGEETQY
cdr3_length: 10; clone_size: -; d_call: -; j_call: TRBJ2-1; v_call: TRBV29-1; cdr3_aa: SVGVARNEQF
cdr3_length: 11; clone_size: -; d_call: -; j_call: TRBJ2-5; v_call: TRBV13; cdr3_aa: ASSLGRKETQY
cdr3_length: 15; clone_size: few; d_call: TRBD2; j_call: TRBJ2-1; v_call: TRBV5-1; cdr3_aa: ASSGSSGGSSYNEQF
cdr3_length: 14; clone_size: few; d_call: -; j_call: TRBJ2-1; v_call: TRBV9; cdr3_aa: ASSVATGGLYNEQF
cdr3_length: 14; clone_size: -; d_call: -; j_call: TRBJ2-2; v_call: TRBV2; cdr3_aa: ASTRGSDPNTGELF
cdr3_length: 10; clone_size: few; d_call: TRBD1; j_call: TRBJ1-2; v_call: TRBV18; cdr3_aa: ASSPTGDGYT
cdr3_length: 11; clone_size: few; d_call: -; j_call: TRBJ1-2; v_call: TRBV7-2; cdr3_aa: ASSLGQTYGYT
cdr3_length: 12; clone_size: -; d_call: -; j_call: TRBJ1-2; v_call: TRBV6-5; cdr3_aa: ASSYSTGGYGYT
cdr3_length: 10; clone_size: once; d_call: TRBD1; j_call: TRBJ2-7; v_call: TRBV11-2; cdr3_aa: ASSLDRVEQY